This TCR beta chain was captured in a study of spatial heterogeneity in lung cancer. A unique molecular identifier was carried by every single TCR cDNA molecule. TCRdb redid the calling of the 5' RACE reads with MiXCR, one entry per CDR3 protein. The sample has approximately 20,000 distinct CDR3 sequences, 4.5% to 5% seen once. Broader study findings: Ubiquitous expanded tumor TCRs appeared in blood more at resection than follow-up.

The table lists this clonotype with many counts. Its specificity is unknown. The time point was: sample taken at primary tumor resection. Sequencing of whole RNA from tumor, nontumor lung or frozen PBMC involved no sorting. Germline V gives CDR1 MNHNY, CDR2 SVGAGI (reference sequence). The CDR3 runs 14 residues. Trimming shortened V by 7 bases and J by 5 bases, and 17 bases separated the two germline ends. The source of this sequence is a male donor with early-stage non-small cell lung cancer. This specimen was PBMCs, taken at surgery. The chain is built from TRBV6-6 and TRBJ1-1, with TRBD1 as a possible D gene (6 bases). CDR3 protein: CASTPSQGRTEAFF. CDR3 sequence (DNA): TGTGCCAGCACCCCCTCCCAGGGGAGGACTGAAGCTTTCTTT.